This record looks at one T cell receptor beta chain sequence and its context. Repertoires were generated with immunoSEQ multiplex PCR, while TCRdb's copy carries only in-frame clones and drops some. The table shows hundreds of thousands of clones, with around 87% occurring only once. The sample is drawn from a study of blood T cell repertoires in COVID-19. Across the study: From T cells, B-cell-depleted T cells, or PBMCs came the material, which was cDNA or gDNA.

V gave up 6 bases and J gave up 0 bases; unmatched junction bases: 13. The length of the CDR3 is 18 residues. Germline CDR1 reads SNHLY; CDR2 reads FYNNEI. Participant-given clinical history determined each cohort assignment. Before being deemed recovered, Cohort 3 donors had two negative PCRs, clearance, or symptom resolution. Sequences were obtained from PBMCs or T cells enriched from blood (not recorded which). The chain has TRBV2 and TRBJ2-7, with 11 bases that match TRBD1. This sequence originates from a man between 18 and 29 years old who had recovered from COVID-19. The CDR3 nucleotides read TGTGCCAGCAGGCGGGACAGGGGGTCTCGCTTGAGCTCCTACGAGCAGTACTTC. Translated: CASRRDRGSRLSSYEQYF.